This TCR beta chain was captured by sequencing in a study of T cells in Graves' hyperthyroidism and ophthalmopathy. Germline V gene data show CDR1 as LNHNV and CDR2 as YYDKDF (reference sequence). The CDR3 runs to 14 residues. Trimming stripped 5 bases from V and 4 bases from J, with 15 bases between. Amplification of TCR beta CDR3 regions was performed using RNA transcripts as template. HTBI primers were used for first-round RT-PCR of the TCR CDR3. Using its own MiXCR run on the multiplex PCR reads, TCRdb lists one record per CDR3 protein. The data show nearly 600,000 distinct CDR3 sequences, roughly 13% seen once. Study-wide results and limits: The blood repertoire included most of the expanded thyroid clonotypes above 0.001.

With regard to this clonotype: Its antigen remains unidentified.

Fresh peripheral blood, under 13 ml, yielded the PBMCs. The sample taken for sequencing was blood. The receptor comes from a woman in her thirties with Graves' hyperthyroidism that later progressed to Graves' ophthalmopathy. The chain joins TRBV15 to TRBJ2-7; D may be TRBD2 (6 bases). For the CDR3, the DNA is TGTGCCACCAGCCCCGGGACTGATCGTTACGAGCAGTACTTC. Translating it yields CATSPGTDRYEQYF.